A selection of T cell receptor beta chains follows, all from one sample in a study of PD-L1 blockade in urothelial cancer. Only in-frame clones appear in the TCRdb table, and some are missing; sequencing was by immunoSEQ multiplex PCR. The profile shows approximately 47,000 clones, roughly 80% of them singletons. The sequencing used PBMCs, collected around atezolizumab (anti-PD-L1) treatment. The receptors here all came from a man between 70 and 80 years old with urothelial cancer. The CDR3 runs from the conserved cysteine through the conserved F or W. D genes are given only for firm matches. Where a row states a size, it is once, few, many or the class of an expanded clone; other rows omit it.

V gene	clone size	J gene	D gene	CDR3 DNA	CDR3 protein
TRBV28	-	TRBJ2-4	-	TGTGCCAGCAGTTTAGTAAACGGAAGAGCGTTAGCCAAAAACATTCAGTACTTC	CASSLVNGRALAKNIQYF
TRBV7-5	-	TRBJ2-5	-	TGTGCCAGAATCGGGACTAGCGGGAGGTCGGCCCAGTACTTC	CARIGTSGRSAQYF
TRBV29-1	-	TRBJ1-2	-	TGCAGCGTTGATTGGAGGAGCTCGGCATACACCTTC	CSVDWRSSAYTF
TRBV10-3	-	TRBJ1-1	TRBD1	TGTGCCATCACCGAGACAGGGGGAATGAACACTGAAGCTTTCTTT	CAITETGGMNTEAFF
TRBV5-1	-	TRBJ2-3	TRBD2	TGCGCCAGCGGTCGACTAGCGGGGAACACAGATACGCAGTATTTT	CASGRLAGNTDTQYF
TRBV10-2	-	TRBJ2-1	TRBD2	TGCGCCAGCAGATCCCGGGGACTAGCCCAGATTTTGAGCTCCTACAATGAGCAGTTCTTC	CASRSRGLAQILSSYNEQFF
TRBV7-2	-	TRBJ2-7	TRBD2	TGTGCCAGCAGCTTGTTACCGGGACTAGCGGGAGTAGGCTACGAGCAGTACTTC	CASSLLPGLAGVGYEQYF
TRBV10-3	-	TRBJ1-3	TRBD1	TGTGCCACTTGGACAGGGGCTGGAAACACCATATATTTT	CATWTGAGNTIYF
TRBV5-1	once	TRBJ2-1	TRBD2	TGCGCCAGCAGCTTGGGATCTAATAGCGGGAGGGCCCTCGTCTTC	CASSLGSNSGRALVF
TRBV5-1	-	TRBJ2-7	TRBD1	TGCGCCAGCAGCAATCCGGGACAGGGGTTCTACGAGCAGTACTTC	CASSNPGQGFYEQYF
TRBV2	-	TRBJ2-7	-	TGTGCCAGCTCGCGGACTTACAGCTCCTACGAGCAGTACTTC	CASSRTYSSYEQYF
TRBV2	-	TRBJ2-7	TRBD2	TGTGCCAGCAGTGGGCTTTTGGTGCTAGCGGGAAAGTACGAGCAGTACTTC	CASSGLLVLAGKYEQYF
TRBV5-6	-	TRBJ2-3	-	TGTGCCAGCAGCCTAGACACAGATACGCAGTATTTT	CASSLDTDTQYF
TRBV5-1	-	TRBJ1-5	-	TGCGCCAGCAGCTACGGGGAGAATCAGCCCCAGCATTTT	CASSYGENQPQHF
TRBV5-8	once	TRBJ2-2	TRBD1	TGTGCCAGCAGCTTTCGACAGGGGTACACCGGGGAGCTGTTTTTT	CASSFRQGYTGELFF
TRBV5-1	few	TRBJ1-1	TRBD1	TGCGCCAGCAGCTTCTTGGGTATCGACAGGGGTCCAACTCCCTCTGAAGCTTTCTTT	CASSFLGIDRGPTPSEAFF
TRBV5-4	-	TRBJ2-2	-	TGTGCCAGCAGGTCGGGACAAGAGGGCACCGGGGAGCTGTTTTTT	CASRSGQEGTGELFF
TRBV13	-	TRBJ2-1	-	TGTGCCAGCAGCCCAGCGGCCCGGGGGAGAGATGAGCAGTTCTTC	CASSPAARGRDEQFF
TRBV6-5	-	TRBJ2-7	-	TGTGCCAGCAGTTACGATGGGAGTCCGGGCTACGAGCAGTACTTC	CASSYDGSPGYEQYF
TRBV7-6	-	TRBJ2-1	TRBD1	TGTGCCAGCAGACTCCCGGGACAGGGCTACAATGAGCAGTTCTTC	CASRLPGQGYNEQFF
TRBV2	-	TRBJ1-4	TRBD1	TGTGCCAGCAGAACCGGGACAGGGAATGAAAAACTGTTTTTT	CASRTGTGNEKLFF
TRBV5-1	-	TRBJ2-1	TRBD2	TGCGCCAGCAGCTTAGGAGCGGGAGGTGACAATGAGCAGTTCTTC	CASSLGAGGDNEQFF
TRBV19	once	TRBJ1-4	TRBD1	TGTGCCAGTAGTAACGTGAACAGGGGGCAGGATGAAAAACTGTTTTTT	CASSNVNRGQDEKLFF
TRBV19	-	TRBJ2-2	TRBD1	TGTGCCAGTGGACAGGGAGCGGGGAACACCGGGGAGCTGTTTTTT	CASGQGAGNTGELFF
TRBV5-1	-	TRBJ1-3	-	TGCGCCAGCAGCTTGCGTGCGGGGGAACCTGGAAACACCACATATTTT	CASSLRAGEPGNTTYF
TRBV28	-	TRBJ1-5	-	TGTGCCAGCGGCAGCTTGAGGAGGCAGCCCCAGCATTTT	CASGSLRRQPQHF